This paragraph reports one TCR beta chain. It has no known antigen specificity. Per-nucleotide qualities are absent, and no much larger clonotype sits a single base away. TCRbeta CDR3 regions were amplified from genomic DNA using the immunoSEQ Assay, a bias-controlled multiplex PCR. As for the authors' bioinformatics: The number of nucleated cells in each sample was estimated by amplification of reference gene primers within the assay. To quantify the absolute abundance of each unique TCRbeta CDR3 rearrangement, sequence reads were collapsed and filtered. For each sample, productive Simpson clonality was calculated by taking the square root of Simpson's diversity index across productive rearrangements. What TCRdb holds here is the immuneACCESS table cut down to in-frame rearrangements. Part of the clones is not present; checked against another copy, under half of the missing clones reflect an unresolved V gene, and the others are unexplained. V, J and clone size were drawn from that table, and D and trimming were deduced from the DNA. The table for this sample lists about 45,000 clones; roughly nine tenths of them were counted only once. The leading ten clones occupy about a quarter of the sample.

Each collaborating institution followed its own protocols to collect whole blood in K2EDTA tubes. For TCRbeta analysis, collaborators shipped samples as frozen whole blood, isolated PBMCs, or DNA extracted from either of those sample types. V is pared back by 9 bases and J by 4 bases, with 12 bases lying between the germline termini. From the cysteine through the phenylalanine, the CDR3 covers 12 amino acids. The DNA shown is the 36-base CDR3, in frame from base 1. The germline V gene (reference sequence) specifies LNHNV as CDR1 and YYDKDF as CDR2. The sample belongs to a study of blood T cell repertoires in COVID-19 (dated by TCRdb to about 2020). For the wider study: The collaborator samples originated in the United States, Italy and Spain and spanned the acute and convalescent phases of COVID-19. The material from the prospective study consisted of cDNA or gDNA derived from T cells, B-cell-depleted T cells, or PBMCs. Subjects who had been exposed to COVID-19, were actively infected with it, or had recovered from it provided the deeply sampled blood TCRbeta repertoires that made up the dataset. The repertoires were released in a freely available public database intended as a resource for research on the immune response to SARS-CoV-2. Samples were obtained from the ongoing ImmuneRACE study (first 160 participants) and from over 1,000 subjects provided by 6 global collaborators. The sample metadata nearly always contained a de-identified subject ID, COVID-19 status, age in years and sex. Where available, HLA class I and class II types were obtained from metadata supplied by the sample provider rather than from assay-based typing.

Broader findings and caveats from the paper: Clinical and demographic metadata were provided uncurated, with the amount varying by source and participant.

This clonotype was sampled from a woman of 80 years or more in a cohort sampled during active or convalescent COVID-19. The material sequenced was peripheral blood. Recombination joined TRBV15 with TRBJ2-5; possibly the D gene is TRBD2, per 5 matching bases. This receptor carries the CDR3 CATLSAGETQYF. The sequence in DNA is TGTGCCACGCTGAGTGCGGGAGAGACCCAGTACTTC.